These 20 T cell receptor beta chains were sequenced from one sample in a study of CD8 T cells in ankylosing spondylitis. Study conclusions and caveats: Among TCR beta sequences, a motif of fewer than 10 highly homologous variants appeared characteristic of ankylosing spondylitis blood.

Each CDR3 protein gets one entry after TCRdb re-called the 5' RACE reads with MiXCR. Of about 510,000 distinct CDR3 sequences in the sample, roughly 5.3% were seen once. For these receptors, no antigen is known. Sequenced: blood, either unsorted or a sorted T cell fraction (not recorded which). Every receptor here comes from a male donor with ankylosing spondylitis.

This clonotype was counted between two and nine times. The genes are TRBV11-2 and TRBJ2-5, with D unresolved. Germline lookup yields CDR1 SGHAT and CDR2 FQNNGV. The CDR3 runs 13 residues. Trimming cost V 2 bases and J 5 bases, with 9 bases left between them. CDR3 nucleotides: TGTGCCAGCAGCTTATGGATGGGGGAGACCCAGTACTTC. This codes for CASSLWMGETQYF.

In its sample, this clonotype was seen many times. The J gene is TRBJ2-1, the V gene TRBV6-5; the D gene is possibly TRBD2 (5 bases). The V end was cut by 2 bases, the J end by 7 bases, with 9 bases between. The CDR3 consists of 13 residues. Germline V gives CDR1 MNHEY, CDR2 SVGAGI. This CDR3 reads CASSYTSGNEQFF. In nucleotides, the CDR3 is TGTGCCAGCAGTTACACTAGTGGAAATGAGCAGTTCTTC.

This clonotype showed up many times. This chain uses TRBV20-1 with TRBJ2-7; D unclear. Trimming shortened V by 5 bases and J by 2 bases, and 13 bases separated the two germline ends. This CDR3 region has 13 residues. In germline, CDR1 is DFQATT, CDR2 SNEGSKA (reference sequence). This CDR3 is CSALTSFTYEQYF. CDR3 nucleotide sequence: TGCAGTGCTCTGACCTCGTTCACCTACGAGCAGTACTTC.

This clonotype was seen a handful of times. The J gene is TRBJ2-3, the V gene TRBV30, with a tentative D call TRBD1 (6 bases). Trimming pared 0 bases from V and 5 bases from J, leaving 15 bases between. Germline CDR1 and CDR2: GTSNPN and SVGIG (reference sequence). The CDR3 contains 15 residues. The CDR3, as DNA: TGTGCCTGGAGTGTACCCAGGGGCCTTCTAGATACGCAGTATTTT. The encoded protein is CAWSVPRGLLDTQYF.

The sample holds a few counts of this clonotype. The chain combines TRBV7-9 with TRBJ1-1, with D perhaps TRBD1 (6 bases). V dropped 2 bases and J dropped 6 bases, with 13 bases sitting between them. The CDR3 has 14 residues. Germline V CDR1 and CDR2: SEHNR, FQNEAQ (reference sequence). The CDR3 nucleotides are TGTGCCAGCAGCTTAAGGACAGATAAATCTGAAGCTTTCTTT. Residues: CASSLRTDKSEAFF.

This sequence joins TRBV20-1 and TRBJ2-1; 9 nucleotides line up with TRBD2. With 0 bases clipped from V and 5 bases from J, the junction kept 5 bases outside the gene matches. Per the germline V gene, CDR1 is DFQATT and CDR2 is SNEGSKA (reference sequence). This CDR3 region has 15 residues. The CDR3 loop is CSARDSAGGHNEQFF. Here the CDR3 DNA reads TGCAGTGCTAGAGATTCCGCGGGGGGGCACAATGAGCAGTTCTTC.

The V call is TRBV6-1, the J call TRBJ2-2, with a possible D match to TRBD2 (5 bases). The CDR3 is made up of 16 amino acids. Germline-derived CDR1 and CDR2 are MNHNS and SASEGT. Trimming took 6 bases from V and 6 from J, leaving 20 bases between them. Written as DNA, the CDR3 is TGTGCCAGCAGCCAAGTAGTGGGAGACGGATCCGGGGAGCTGTTTTTT. Residues: CASSQVVGDGSGELFF.

This clonotype was observed many times. V and J are TRBV5-1 and TRBJ1-1; D gene uncertain. The CDR3 spans 16 residues. CDR1 is SGHRS and CDR2 is YFSETQ in the germline V gene. V gave up 0 bases and J gave up 4 bases, with 16 bases separating them. The CDR3 sequence: CASSLDLAGEGTEAFF. DNA of the CDR3: TGCGCCAGCAGCTTGGACTTGGCGGGAGAGGGCACTGAAGCTTTCTTT.

This clonotype was recorded at least ten times. The chain carries TRBV6-2 or TRBV6-3 and TRBJ2-5; 8 bases fit TRBD2. The V gene's germline CDR1 is MNHEY and CDR2 SVGEGT. CDR3 size: 17 residues. Trimming at V came to 0 bases and at J to 2 bases, leaving 8 bases not matched to a gene. CDR3 bases: TGTGCCAGCAGTTACTCGACTAGCGCATACAATCAAGAGACCCAGTACTTC. As protein: CASSYSTSAYNQETQYF.

This clonotype was seen repeatedly, ten times or more. The genes are TRBV9 and TRBJ1-2; 7 bases agree with TRBD1. Germline CDR1 reads SGDLS; CDR2 reads YYNGEE. This CDR3 is 15 amino acids long. V lost 2 bases to trimming and J lost 4 bases; unmatched junction nucleotides: 8. The CDR3 loop is CASSVWTGDSYGYTF. The CDR3 DNA follows: TGTGCCAGCAGCGTCTGGACAGGCGATAGCTATGGCTACACCTTC.

In this sample, this clonotype turned up many times. V usage is TRBV27 and J usage is TRBJ2-3; D gene unclear. The V end lost 3 bases, the J end lost 2 bases, and 6 bases lay between the germline ends. The germline V gene encodes CDR1 MNHEY and CDR2 SMNVEV (reference sequence). This CDR3 contains 13 residues. CDR3 protein: CASSFMATDTQYF. The DNA for the CDR3 is TGTGCCAGCAGTTTCATGGCCACAGATACGCAGTATTTT.

This clonotype appeared a few times. The rearrangement joins TRBV15 to TRBJ2-1; the match to TRBD1 covers 7 bases. V was clipped by 3 bases and J by 0 bases; unmatched bases: 2. Germline V gene sequence: CDR1 LNHNV, CDR2 YYDKDF (reference sequence). This CDR3 is 15 amino acids long. CDR3 protein: CATSSRQGSYNEQFF. CDR3 bases: TGTGCCACCAGCAGTAGACAGGGCTCCTACAATGAGCAGTTCTTC.

The CDR3 coding sequence is TGTGCCAGCAGCTTTGGCCAGTTCCCAGAGACCCAGTACTTC. Translating it yields CASSFGQFPETQYF. The chain joins TRBV7-2 to TRBJ2-5; D is unresolved. Germline-derived CDR1 and CDR2 are SGHTA and FQGNSA. The CDR3 is made up of 14 amino acids. V gave up 3 bases and J gave up 4 bases, with 12 bases separating them.

This clonotype was recorded many times. The J gene is TRBJ2-5, the V gene TRBV28; TRBD1 matches 10 bases. CDR3 size: 15 residues. V was clipped by 5 bases and J by 5 bases; unmatched bases: 8. The germline CDR1 and CDR2 sequences are MDHEN and SYDVKM. DNA of the CDR3: TGTGCCAGCAGTCCGTCCGGGACAGGGGCTGAGACCCAGTACTTC. This translates into CASSPSGTGAETQYF.

The sample holds many counts of this clonotype. The V gene is TRBV7-2, the J gene TRBJ1-1; the D gene is possibly TRBD1 (6 bases). Between the trimmed V and J ends, which lost 4 bases and 3 bases, there was a span of 9 bases. Germline lookup yields CDR1 SGHTA and CDR2 FQGNSA. The CDR3 is 13 amino acids. The CDR3 reads CASSSNRDTEAFF. The DNA of the CDR3 is TGTGCCAGCAGCTCTAACAGGGACACTGAAGCTTTCTTT.

This clonotype was seen many times. The chain employs TRBV25-1 and TRBJ1-6; D is undetermined. V was trimmed by 7 bases and J by 9 bases, leaving 13 bases between them. Germline V gene lookup returns CDR1 MGHDK and CDR2 SYGVNS. The CDR3 consists of 13 residues. CDR3 coding DNA: TGTGCCAGCACTCTTGGGCATATTTCACCCCTCCACTTT. Amino acids: CASTLGHISPLHF.

This clonotype was counted only a few times. The J gene is TRBJ2-1, the V gene TRBV5-1, with D possibly matching TRBD2 (6 bases). The V end was cut by 1 base, the J end by 0 bases, with 11 bases between. Germline V CDR1 and CDR2: SGHRS, YFSETQ. The CDR3 contains 16 residues. The CDR3 DNA reads as TGCGCCAGCAGCTTGAGGGGCGGGGCCTCCTACAATGAGCAGTTCTTC. Protein: CASSLRGGASYNEQFF. The entire variable domain, with the rest obtained from reference TRBV5-1 and TRBJ2-1, is as follows: KAGVTQTPRYLIKTRGQQVTLSCSPISGHRSVSWYQQTPGQGLQFLFEYFSETQRNKGNFPGRFSGRQFSNSRSEMNVSTLELGDSALYLCASSLRGGASYNEQFFGPGTRLTVL.

This clonotype was recorded a few times. The chain couples TRBV7-2 to TRBJ1-5; weak D call: TRBD1 (5 bases). V lost 6 bases and J lost 5, with 17 bases in between. Germline V CDR1 and CDR2: SGHTA, FQGNSA. This CDR3 is 15 amino acids long. CDR3 amino acids: CASSRFSGQDQPQHF. The DNA for the CDR3 is TGTGCCAGCAGTCGATTCTCAGGGCAAGATCAGCCCCAGCATTTT.

This clonotype was seen a few times. The rearrangement uses TRBV4-3 and TRBJ2-5; D gene unclear. The CDR3 extends over 13 amino acids. Per the germline V gene, CDR1 is LGHNA and CDR2 is YSLEER. The V end lost 4 bases, the J end lost 5 bases, and 11 bases lay between the germline ends. This chain's CDR3 is CASSPAHKETQYF. CDR3 DNA: TGCGCCAGCAGCCCGGCACACAAGGAGACCCAGTACTTC.

This clonotype was counted many times. The V and J genes are TRBV20-1 and TRBJ2-5; D is unresolved. The germline V and J ends were trimmed by 3 bases and 2 bases, with 4 bases remaining between them. From germline, CDR1 is DFQATT and CDR2 SNEGSKA (reference sequence). The CDR3 consists of 11 residues. CDR3 in amino acids: CSASKQETQYF. The CDR3 DNA is TGCAGTGCTAGTAAACAAGAGACCCAGTACTTC.